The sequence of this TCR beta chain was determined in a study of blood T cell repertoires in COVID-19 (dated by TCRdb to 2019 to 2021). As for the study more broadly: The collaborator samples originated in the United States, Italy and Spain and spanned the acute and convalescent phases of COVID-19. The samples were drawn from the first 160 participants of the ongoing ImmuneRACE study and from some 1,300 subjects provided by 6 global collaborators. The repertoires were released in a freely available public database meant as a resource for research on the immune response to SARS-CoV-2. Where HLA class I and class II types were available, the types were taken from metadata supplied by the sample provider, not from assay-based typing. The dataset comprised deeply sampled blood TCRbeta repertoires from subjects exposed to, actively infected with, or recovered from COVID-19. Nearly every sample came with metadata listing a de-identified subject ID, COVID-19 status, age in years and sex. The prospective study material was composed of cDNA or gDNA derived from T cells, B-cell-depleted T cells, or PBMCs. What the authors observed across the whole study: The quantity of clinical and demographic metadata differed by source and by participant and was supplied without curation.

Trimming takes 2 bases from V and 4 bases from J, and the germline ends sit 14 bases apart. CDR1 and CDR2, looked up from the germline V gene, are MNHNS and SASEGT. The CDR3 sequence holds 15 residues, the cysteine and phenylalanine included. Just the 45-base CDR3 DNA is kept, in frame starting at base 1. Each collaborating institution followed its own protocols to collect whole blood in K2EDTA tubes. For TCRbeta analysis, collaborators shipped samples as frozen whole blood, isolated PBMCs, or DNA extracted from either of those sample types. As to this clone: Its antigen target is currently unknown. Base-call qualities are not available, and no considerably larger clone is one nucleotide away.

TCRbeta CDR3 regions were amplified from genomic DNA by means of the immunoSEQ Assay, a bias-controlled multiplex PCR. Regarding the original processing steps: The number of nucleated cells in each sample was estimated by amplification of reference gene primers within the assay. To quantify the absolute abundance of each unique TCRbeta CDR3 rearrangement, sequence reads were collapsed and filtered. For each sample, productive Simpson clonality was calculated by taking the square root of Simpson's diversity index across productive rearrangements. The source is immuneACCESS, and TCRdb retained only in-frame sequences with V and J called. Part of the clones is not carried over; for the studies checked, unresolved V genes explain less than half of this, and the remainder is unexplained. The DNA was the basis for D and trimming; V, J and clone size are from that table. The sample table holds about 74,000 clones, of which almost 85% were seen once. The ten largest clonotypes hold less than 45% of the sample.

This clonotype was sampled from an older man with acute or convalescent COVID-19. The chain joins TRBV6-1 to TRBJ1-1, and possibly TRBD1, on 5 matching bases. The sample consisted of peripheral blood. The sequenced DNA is TGTGCCAGCAGTGAACGGGGGGAAAGGGCCACTGAAGCTTTCTTT. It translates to CASSERGERATEAFF.